One sample yielded the 17 T cell receptor beta chains listed below, sequenced in a study of blood T cell repertoires in COVID-19. Using immunoSEQ multiplex PCR, the repertoire was profiled, and TCRdb retains in-frame clones only, with some absent. This sample has some 42,000 clones, with 88% found just once. Sequenced input: peripheral blood. The receptors shown here come from a human donor in a cohort sampled during active COVID-19.

The chain combines TRBV6-1 with TRBJ1-5; a possible D gene is TRBD1 (6 bases). The CDR3 consists of 19 residues. V was pared by 4 bases and J by 4 bases, with 26 bases between. Germline V gene sequence: CDR1 MNHNS, CDR2 SASEGT. The CDR3, as DNA: TGTGCCAGCAGTGGTGCCCGGGGGGGGCCCTATGCCTTGAATCAGCCCCAGCATTTT. This encodes CASSGARGGPYALNQPQHF.

This clone was seen only once. Other DNA sequences within the sample encode an identical CDR3. J is TRBJ2-7 and V is TRBV3-1 (or the pseudogene TRBV3-2), with 8 positions matching TRBD2. Unmatched junction bases numbered 5, after V lost 1 base and J lost 0 bases. The CDR3 is 16 amino acids. From germline, CDR1 is LGHDT and CDR2 YNNKEL (reference sequence). The CDR3 bases are TGTGCCAGCAGCCAAGGGGCGGGGGGCGCCTCCTACGAGCAGTACTTC. Its protein is CASSQGAGGASYEQYF.

J is TRBJ2-1 and V is TRBV5-1; 7 bases fit TRBD1. Germline V gene lookup returns CDR1 SGHRS and CDR2 YFSETQ. V was clipped by 5 bases and J by 10 bases; unmatched bases: 12. CDR3 length equals 14 residues. The CDR3 here is CASRPGDSYGEQFF. The CDR3 DNA follows: TGCGCCAGCAGGCCAGGGGACAGTTATGGGGAGCAGTTCTTC.

The V call is TRBV7-8, the J call TRBJ1-2, with 11 bases lining up with TRBD1. Per germline, CDR1 SGHVS and CDR2 FQNEAQ. The J segment lost 6 bases and the V segment lost 5 bases, leaving 5 bases of the junction unmatched. The CDR3 runs 14 residues. The CDR3 region is CASSGRTGGDGYTF. In nucleotides, the CDR3 is TGTGCCAGCAGCGGTCGGACAGGGGGCGATGGCTACACCTTC.

This clone is a singleton in its sample. This chain connects TRBV5-5 to TRBJ1-1; D uncertain. This CDR3 comprises 14 residues. The V end was cut by 6 bases, the J end by 0 bases, with 12 bases between. Germline V lookup: CDR1 SGHKS, CDR2 YYEKEE (reference sequence). This CDR3 is CASNSVTVNTEAFF. The CDR3 DNA is TGTGCCAGCAATTCGGTTACTGTGAACACTGAAGCTTTCTTT.

V usage is TRBV4-2 and J usage is TRBJ1-1; 10 positions agree with TRBD1. Germline V gene sequence: CDR1 LGHNA, CDR2 YNFKEQ. The CDR3 has 17 residues. The trim removed 2 bases at V and 11 bases at J, leaving 17 bases unmatched. CDR3: CASSQLPGQGIIRDAFF. In nucleotides, the CDR3 is TGTGCCAGCAGCCAACTTCCGGGACAGGGGATCATCCGAGATGCTTTCTTT.

The chain recombines TRBV2 with TRBJ1-5; 8 positions agree with TRBD1. There are 13 residues in the CDR3. CDR1 and CDR2 from the germline V gene are SNHLY and FYNNEI. J was trimmed by 5 bases and V by 8 bases; bases with no gene match: 5. In DNA, the CDR3 is TGTGCCAGCCGATTGACAGGGGATCAGCCCCAGCATTTT. This gives the protein CASRLTGDQPQHF.

The CDR3 nucleotides read TGCAGTGCTAGGGACATAGGCTACACCTTC. Translating gives CSARDIGYTF. The rearrangement uses TRBV20-1 and TRBJ1-2, with D possibly being TRBD1 (5 bases). The CDR3 length is 10 residues. V lost 3 bases to trimming and J lost 8 bases, with 7 bases between them. Germline assignment: CDR1 DFQATT and CDR2 SNEGSKA (reference sequence).

With regard to this clone: The sample has other DNA sequences that encode this CDR3 too. The V gene is TRBV6-1, the J gene TRBJ2-3, with TRBD2 matching 12 bases. The germline V gene encodes CDR1 MNHNS and CDR2 SASEGT. V dropped 2 bases and J dropped 4; count of bases not matched to a gene: 1. CDR3 length: 15 residues. The CDR3 protein is CASSELAGGPDTQYF. CDR3 DNA: TGTGCCAGCAGTGAACTAGCGGGGGGGCCAGATACGCAGTATTTT.

V gene TRBV18 combines with J gene TRBJ2-1; TRBD2 agrees at 9 bases. Germline values: CDR1 KGHSH, CDR2 LQKENI. The CDR3 length is 16 residues. J lost 5 bases, V lost 6 bases, and 11 bases had no gene match. The CDR3 reads CASSGLGGRVHNEQFF. The DNA of the CDR3 is TGTGCCAGCTCCGGGCTCGGCGGGAGGGTCCACAATGAGCAGTTCTTC.

This sequence joins TRBV29-1 and TRBJ2-3; D call uncertain. CDR3 size: 13 residues. Per the germline V gene, CDR1 is SQVTM and CDR2 is ANQGSEA. V shed 3 bases and J shed 6 bases, with 13 bases lying between them. This chain's CDR3 is CSVEKRPTDTQYF. As DNA, the CDR3 is TGCAGCGTTGAGAAGCGTCCCACGGATACGCAGTATTTT.

With respect to this clone: Other DNA sequences in this specimen translate into the identical CDR3. The chain links TRBV27 to TRBJ2-7, with D unresolved. V was trimmed by 5 bases and J by 3 bases, leaving 11 bases between them. CDR1 and CDR2 from the germline V gene are MNHEY and SMNVEV (reference sequence). The CDR3 sequence is 13 residues long. The chain's CDR3 is CASSLSRDYEQYF. The CDR3 DNA reads as TGTGCCAGCAGTCTCTCAAGAGACTACGAGCAGTACTTC.

This clone appeared once. The chain combines TRBV5-1 with TRBJ2-2, with TRBD2 matching over 12 bases. CDR3 length: 18 amino acids. J was trimmed by 7 bases and V by 2 bases; bases with no gene match: 12. In germline, CDR1 is SGHRS, CDR2 YFSETQ. The CDR3 coding sequence is TGCGCCAGCAGCTTTACAGGGACTAGCGGGCCCCTGGGCGGGGAGCTGTTTTTT. It codes for CASSFTGTSGPLGGELFF.

The chain combines TRBV18 with TRBJ2-5, with 9 bases identical to TRBD1. With 3 bases clipped from V and 3 bases from J, the junction kept 2 bases outside the gene matches. Germline V gene sequence: CDR1 KGHSH, CDR2 LQKENI. The CDR3 totals 14 residues. In nucleotides, the CDR3 is TGTGCCAGCTCACCCCGGACAGGGGAAGAGACCCAGTACTTC. Its protein is CASSPRTGEETQYF. The full variable domain, rest sourced from reference TRBV18 and TRBJ2-5, is NAGVMQNPRHLVRRRGQEARLRCSPMKGHSHVYWYRQLPEEGLKFMVYLQKENIIDESGMPKERFSAEFPKEGPSILRIQQVVRGDSAAYFCASSPRTGEETQYFGPGTRLLVL.

This chain connects TRBV30 to TRBJ1-5; D possibly corresponds to TRBD1 (6 bases). The germline V gene encodes CDR1 GTSNPN and CDR2 SVGIG (reference sequence). The length of the CDR3 is 13 residues. Trimming left V 4 bases short and J 7 bases short, with 14 bases between. The CDR3 is CAWNRAPGQPQHF. The DNA of the CDR3 is TGTGCCTGGAACAGGGCACCAGGACAGCCCCAGCATTTT.

The chain is built from TRBV6-1 and TRBJ1-4; D is uncertain. CDR1 is MNHNS and CDR2 is SASEGT in the germline V gene. The CDR3 covers 15 residues. Deletions cut 3 bases from V and 3 bases from J, with 11 bases between. CDR3 DNA: TGTGCCAGCAGTGAGGGCAGCCACCCTAATGAAAAACTGTTTTTT. Residues: CASSEGSHPNEKLFF.

The gene calls are TRBV30 and TRBJ1-2, with TRBD1 identical over 9 bases. The CDR3 runs 14 residues. Germline values: CDR1 GTSNPN, CDR2 SVGIG (reference sequence). V was clipped by 3 bases and J by 2 bases; unmatched bases: 4. The DNA of the CDR3 is TGTGCCTGGAGGGGGACAGGGAAAAACTATGGCTACACCTTC. This codes for CAWRGTGKNYGYTF.